The T cell receptor (beta chain) under discussion was sequenced for a study of early T cells in non-severe SARS-CoV-2 infection. Across the whole study: RNA in bulk from unsorted whole blood was sequenced, and chains were unpaired. Whole-study results and caveats: Comparison of clonotypes with VDJdb favored anti-spike CD8 responses while missing private and CD4 specificities.

This clonotype was detected a few times. Its antigen remains unidentified. V was pared by 5 bases and J by 7 bases, with 11 bases of the junction left unmatched. Germline V CDR1 and CDR2: MNHEY, SVGEGT. The CDR3 length is 17 residues. Unique molecular identifiers tagged individual cDNA molecules. TCRdb re-called the 5' RACE reads with MiXCR, one entry per CDR3 protein. The top ten clones hold less than 0.6% of a sample with some 100,000 distinct CDR3 sequences, roughly 15% of them seen once. The J gene is TRBJ2-1, the V gene TRBV6-2 or TRBV6-3; 13 bases are shared with TRBD2. The sequence was collected from an adult who was a healthcare worker with PCR-confirmed SARS-CoV-2 infection or an uninfected control (not recorded which). The sample consisted of whole blood. Here the CDR3 reads CASSQGLAGAAKNEQFF. CDR3 bases: TGTGCCAGCAGTCAAGGACTAGCGGGGGCCGCTAAGAATGAGCAGTTCTTC.